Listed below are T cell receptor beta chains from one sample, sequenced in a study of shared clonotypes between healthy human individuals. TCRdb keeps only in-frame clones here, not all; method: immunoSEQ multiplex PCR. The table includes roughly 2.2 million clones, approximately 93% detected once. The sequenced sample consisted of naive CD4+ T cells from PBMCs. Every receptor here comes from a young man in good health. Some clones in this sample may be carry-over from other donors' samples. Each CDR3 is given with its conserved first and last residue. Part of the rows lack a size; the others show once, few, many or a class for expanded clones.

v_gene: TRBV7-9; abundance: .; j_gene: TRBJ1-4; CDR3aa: CASSSRGTGYEKLFF
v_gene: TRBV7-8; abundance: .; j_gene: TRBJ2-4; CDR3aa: CASSFRDGNIQYF
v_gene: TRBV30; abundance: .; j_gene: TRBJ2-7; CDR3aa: CAWSVLEVQYF
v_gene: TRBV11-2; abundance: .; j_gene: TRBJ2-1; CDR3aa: CASSFSSRGGSYNEQFF
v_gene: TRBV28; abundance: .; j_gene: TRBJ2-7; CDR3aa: CASSAVGRESLAF
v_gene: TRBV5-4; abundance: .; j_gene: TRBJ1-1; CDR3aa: CASSLVGRVNTEAFF
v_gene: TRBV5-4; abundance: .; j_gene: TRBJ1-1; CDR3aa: CASSSPLGGNTEAFF
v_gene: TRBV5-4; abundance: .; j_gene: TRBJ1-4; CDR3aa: CASSSHRTGDSEKLFF
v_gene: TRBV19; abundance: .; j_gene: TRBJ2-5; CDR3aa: CASSIDWGGETQYF
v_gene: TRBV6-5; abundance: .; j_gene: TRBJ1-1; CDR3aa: CASSYSRTGLNTEAFF
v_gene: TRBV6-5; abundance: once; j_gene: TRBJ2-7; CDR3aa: CASNRLADSYEQYF
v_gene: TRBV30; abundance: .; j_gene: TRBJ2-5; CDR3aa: CAWGPGGETQYF
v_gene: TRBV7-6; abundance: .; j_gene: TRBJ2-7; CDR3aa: CASSSGLAGGLYEQYF
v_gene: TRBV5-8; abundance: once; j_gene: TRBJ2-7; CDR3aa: CASSLESAAYEQYF
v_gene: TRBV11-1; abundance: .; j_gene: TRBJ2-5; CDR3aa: CASSSRQGLGETQYF
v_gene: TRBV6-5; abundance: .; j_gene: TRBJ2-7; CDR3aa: CASTTAPGYEQYF
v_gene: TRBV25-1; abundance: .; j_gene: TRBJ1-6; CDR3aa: CASSRQGPPNSPLHF
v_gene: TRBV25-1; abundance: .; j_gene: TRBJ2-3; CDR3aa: CASSEWRENTDTQYF
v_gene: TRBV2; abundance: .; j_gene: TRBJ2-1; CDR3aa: CASSEQLADSLWYNEQFF
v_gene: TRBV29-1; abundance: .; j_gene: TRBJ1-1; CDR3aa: CSAGRTNTEAFF
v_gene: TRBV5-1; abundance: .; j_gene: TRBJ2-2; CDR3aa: CASNQGQYTGELFF
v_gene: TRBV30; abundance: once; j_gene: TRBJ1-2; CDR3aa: CAWGLQGAGYGYTF
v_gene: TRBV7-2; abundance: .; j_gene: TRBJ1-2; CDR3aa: CASSLGLAGGDGYTF
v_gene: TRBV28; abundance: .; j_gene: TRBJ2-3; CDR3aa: CASSSGQSDTQYF
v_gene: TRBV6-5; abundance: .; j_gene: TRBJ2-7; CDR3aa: CASSYLQGGIYEQYF
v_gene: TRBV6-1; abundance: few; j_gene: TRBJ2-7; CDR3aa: CASNIKMGSGYEQYF
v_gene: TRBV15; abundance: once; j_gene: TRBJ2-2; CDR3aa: CATSRLTGLRHTGELFF
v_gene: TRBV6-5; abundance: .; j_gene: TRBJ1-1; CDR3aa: CASQRNRGVTEAFF
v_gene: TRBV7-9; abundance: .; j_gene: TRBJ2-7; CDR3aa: CASNRDKDYEQYF
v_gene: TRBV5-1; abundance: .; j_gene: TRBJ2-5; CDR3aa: CASRTQTGGEETQYF
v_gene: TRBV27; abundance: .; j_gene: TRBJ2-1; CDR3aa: CASSSLGSGIYNEQFF
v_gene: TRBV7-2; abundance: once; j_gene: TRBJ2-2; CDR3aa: CASSKLAGTGELFF
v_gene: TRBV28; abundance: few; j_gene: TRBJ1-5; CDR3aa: CASSTRQGSNQPQHF
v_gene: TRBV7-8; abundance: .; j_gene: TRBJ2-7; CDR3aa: CASRLNFREQYF
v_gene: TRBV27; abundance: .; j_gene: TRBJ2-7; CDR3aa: CASSYPGGASYEQYF
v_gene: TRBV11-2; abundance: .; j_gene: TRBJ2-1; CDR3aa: CASSLPGQTLRGQFF
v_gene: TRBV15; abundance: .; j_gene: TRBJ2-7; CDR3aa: CATSVGEVGDEQYF
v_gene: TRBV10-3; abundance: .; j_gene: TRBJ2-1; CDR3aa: CAISDWTSGSGEQFF